This passage covers 13 T cell receptor beta chains from one sample sequenced in a study of regulatory T cells in long-lasting Graves disease. Time point defined: newly diagnosed GD, antithyroid drugs for less than 3 months. The TCR library was made from RNA that had been extracted from PBMCs in TRIzol. Arm-PCR of CDR3 regions and iRepertoire HTBI primers were the basis on which TCR beta libraries were built. TCRdb re-called the multiplex PCR reads through MiXCR, storing one row per CDR3 protein. Here the sample spans 400,000 to 500,000 distinct CDR3 sequences, 15% being singletons. This sample was also put to use in a study of T cells in Graves' hyperthyroidism and ophthalmopathy.

The sequenced sample was peripheral blood mononuclear cells (PBMCs), obtained at new diagnosis, from a patient treated with antithyroid drugs. These receptors were taken from a woman aged 40 to 55 with Graves disease.

In this sample, this clonotype turned up many times. The rearrangement joins TRBV28 to TRBJ2-1, with 8 bases identical to TRBD2. CDR3 size: 16 residues. Looked up from germline, CDR1 is MDHEN and CDR2 is SYDVKM. The J segment lost 6 bases and the V segment lost 7 bases, leaving 14 bases of the junction unmatched. The CDR3 nucleotides are TGTGCCAGCACCCTCTTCAAGCGGGAGTTAGGCAATGAGCAGTTCTTC. Translation: CASTLFKRELGNEQFF.

Of note for this clonotype: Given a much more abundant clone one base away, this may be a read error. The DNA of the CDR3 is TGTGCCAGGAGGCCGGGACAGGGGGCTGGTGGCTATGGCTACACCTTC. Its translation is CARRPGQGAGGYGYTF. The chain has TRBV27 and TRBJ1-2; 12 nucleotides line up with TRBD1. This CDR3 contains 16 residues. Germline assignment: CDR1 MNHEY and CDR2 SMNVEV (reference sequence). With V trimmed by 9 bases and J by 4 bases, 12 bases remained unmatched.

The V call is TRBV5-1, the J call TRBJ2-7, with 12 bases fitting TRBD1. Trimming took 3 bases from V and 5 from J; bases not matched to a gene: 3. The CDR3 contains 14 residues. The germline gives CDR1 SGHRS, CDR2 YFSETQ. As DNA, the CDR3 is TGCGCCAGCAGCTCCGGGACAGGGGGCCACGAGCAGTACTTC. This translates into CASSSGTGGHEQYF.

This clonotype was seen at least ten times. The CDR3: CASSLQVSNQPQHF. CDR3 coding DNA: TGTGCCAGCAGTTTACAGGTTAGCAATCAGCCCCAGCATTTT. The V gene is TRBV6-2 or TRBV6-3, the J gene TRBJ1-5, with a possible D match to TRBD1 (5 bases). Germline V CDR1 and CDR2: MNHEY, SVGEGT. Trimming left V 4 bases short and J 0 bases short, with 7 bases between. This CDR3 contains 14 residues.

This clonotype was found many times. The J gene is TRBJ1-3, the V gene TRBV28; D is perhaps TRBD1 (5 bases). CDR3 length equals 14 residues. The ends were cut back, 5 bases at V and 2 bases at J, with 10 bases in the middle. Looked up from germline, CDR1 is MDHEN and CDR2 is SYDVKM. In nucleotides, the CDR3 is TGTGCCAGCAGTCGACCAGGGACTGGAAACACCATATATTTT. This encodes CASSRPGTGNTIYF.

This clonotype showed up many times. The rearrangement uses TRBV15 and TRBJ1-2; the D is unclear. Between the trimmed V and J ends, which lost 0 bases and 4 bases, there was a span of 9 bases. Germline values: CDR1 LNHNV, CDR2 YYDKDF (reference sequence). CDR3 size: 14 residues. DNA of the CDR3: TGTGCCACCAGCAGAGATAACGGTCGCTATGGCTACACCTTC. Amino acid sequence: CATSRDNGRYGYTF.

This clonotype was observed at least ten times. V is TRBV7-3 and J is TRBJ2-3; no reliable D call. Looked up from germline, CDR1 is SGHTA and CDR2 is FQGTGA. The CDR3 is 15 amino acids. Trimming took 1 base from V and 0 from J, leaving 8 bases between them. In DNA form, the CDR3 reads TGTGCCAGCAGCTTAATGTCGAGTAGCACAGATACGCAGTATTTT. This translates into CASSLMSSSTDTQYF.

Ten or more counts support this clonotype. The chain joins TRBV2 to TRBJ2-2, with D possibly matching TRBD2 (6 bases). Germline CDR1 SNHLY, CDR2 FYNNEI. Trimming stripped 4 bases from V and 4 bases from J, with 10 bases between. There are 14 residues in the CDR3. The CDR3 DNA reads as TGTGCCAGCAGTGCAGGGAGGACCACCGGGGAGCTGTTTTTT. This gives the protein CASSAGRTTGELFF.

This clonotype was found once. A much larger clone lies one base from this, so it may be a read error. The chain uses TRBV7-3 and TRBJ1-1; the match to TRBD1 covers 9 bases. The V segment lost 2 bases and the J segment 5 bases; nucleotides outside the gene matches: 9. Germline V gene data show CDR1 as SGHTA and CDR2 as FQGTGA. There are 16 residues in the CDR3. CDR3 amino acids: CASSLAPQGALTEAFF. Here the CDR3 DNA reads TGTGCCAGCAGCTTAGCGCCACAGGGGGCGCTGACTGAAGCTTTCTTT. The entire variable domain, with the rest obtained from reference TRBV7-3 and TRBJ1-1, is as follows: GAGVSQTPSNKVTEKGKYVELRCDPISGHTALYWYRQSLGQGPEFLIYFQGTGAADDSGLPNDRFFAVRPEGSVSTLKIQRTERGDSAVYLCASSLAPQGALTEAFFGQGTRLTVV.

The chain employs TRBV3-1 and TRBJ2-3; 9 bases match TRBD2. Germline CDR1 and CDR2: LGHDT and YNNKEL (reference sequence). The CDR3 is 19 amino acids. Losses at the gene ends were 4 bases for V and 11 bases for J; bases not matched to a gene: 25. CDR3 in DNA: TGTGCCAGCAGCCCCTCCGGAGTCCGTTGGCTAGCGGGACGGATCGGGCAGTATTTT. Translating gives CASSPSGVRWLAGRIGQYF.

This clonotype showed up many times. The rearrangement links TRBV20-1 to TRBJ1-4; D gene uncertain. The V gene lost 6 bases and the J gene lost 4 bases, with 9 bases spanning the gap. CDR1 and CDR2 from the germline V gene are DFQATT and SNEGSKA (reference sequence). There are 12 residues in the CDR3. CDR3 sequence: CSARALNEKLFF. Here the CDR3 DNA reads TGCAGTGCCCGGGCGCTTAATGAAAAACTGTTTTTT.

The chain combines TRBV6-2 or TRBV6-3 with TRBJ1-5, with 7 bases that match TRBD1. CDR1 and CDR2 (germline): MNHEY, SVGEGT. J gave up 4 bases and V 6 bases, and 6 bases lay outside the gene matches. The CDR3 has 14 amino acids. The CDR3 bases are TGTGCCAGCAGCCGCGGGACAGCTAATCAGCCCCAGCATTTT. Protein sequence: CASSRGTANQPQHF.

This clonotype has ten or more counts. The V call is TRBV7-8, the J call TRBJ2-1, with 13 bases that match TRBD2. The CDR3 length is 15 residues. Germline V gene data show CDR1 as SGHVS and CDR2 as FQNEAQ. V lost 4 bases, J lost 6 bases, and 3 bases stayed unmatched. Here the CDR3 reads CASSYGLAGVNEQFF. The CDR3 DNA is TGTGCCAGCAGCTACGGACTAGCGGGGGTCAATGAGCAGTTCTTC.